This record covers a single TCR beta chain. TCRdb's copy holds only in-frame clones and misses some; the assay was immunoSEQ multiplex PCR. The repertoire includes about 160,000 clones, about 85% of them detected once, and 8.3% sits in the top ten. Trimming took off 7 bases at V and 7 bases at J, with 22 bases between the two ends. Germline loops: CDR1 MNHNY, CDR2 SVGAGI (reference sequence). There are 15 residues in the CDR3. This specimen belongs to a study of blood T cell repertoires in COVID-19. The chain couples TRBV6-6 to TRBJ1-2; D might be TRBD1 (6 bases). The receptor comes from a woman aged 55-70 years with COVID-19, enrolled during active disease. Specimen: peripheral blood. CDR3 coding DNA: TGTGCCAGCAATAACCCGGGACAAAGGAATTCTGGCTACACCTTC. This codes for CASNNPGQRNSGYTF.